Shown below are 24 T cell receptor beta chains from a single sample sequenced in a study of T-cell memory formation after mild COVID-19. In TCRdb, the 5' RACE reads were re-called with MiXCR into one record per CDR3 protein. The data show fewer than 400,000 distinct CDR3 sequences, about a sixth seen once. Sequenced material: PBMCs or a T cell subset sorted from them (not recorded which). All receptors derive from a man younger than 30 who had mild COVID-19 (a few samples of this study predate the infection). Cell type and time point are not known.

The CDR3 here is CASSMGFGLVYEQYF. DNA for the CDR3: TGTGCCAGTAGTATGGGTTTCGGGCTTGTCTACGAGCAGTACTTC. The chain couples TRBV19 to TRBJ2-7; D is unresolved. The CDR3 contains 15 residues. Germline V gene lookup returns CDR1 LNHDA and CDR2 SQIVND (reference sequence). Trimming stripped 3 bases from V and 3 bases from J, with 15 bases between.

The J gene is TRBJ1-1, the V gene TRBV2, with D unresolved. The CDR3 runs to 12 residues. Trimming left V 10 bases short and J 5 bases short, with 14 bases between. In germline, CDR1 is SNHLY, CDR2 FYNNEI. CDR3 region: CATQITGTEAFF. In nucleotides, the CDR3 is TGTGCCACCCAGATTACGGGGACTGAAGCTTTCTTT.

This clonotype was seen a few times. The chain employs TRBV12-3 or TRBV12-4 and TRBJ1-5; no reliable D call. The CDR3 contains 14 residues. Between the trimmed V and J ends, which lost 6 bases and 3 bases, there was a span of 12 bases. CDR3 residues: CASSLDGINQPQHF. Written as DNA, the CDR3 is TGTGCCAGCAGCCTGGACGGTATCAATCAGCCCCAGCATTTT.

This clonotype was observed a handful of times. The chain couples TRBV28 to TRBJ2-3, with a weak D call TRBD1 (6 bases). The V end lost 6 bases, the J end lost 0 bases, and 19 bases lay between the germline ends. This CDR3 spans 17 amino acids. The germline V gene has CDR1 MDHEN and CDR2 SYDVKM. CDR3 DNA sequence: TGTGCCAGCAGACGCCGACAGGCTACGATTAGCACAGATACGCAGTATTTT. This codes for CASRRRQATISTDTQYF.

The V and J genes are TRBV20-1 and TRBJ2-5; 7 nucleotides line up with TRBD1. The germline V gene has CDR1 DFQATT and CDR2 SNEGSKA (reference sequence). CDR3 size: 14 residues. The junction had 3 bases not matched to a gene; V was cut back by 0 bases and J by 2 bases. CDR3 region: CSARDVGQQETQYF. Written as DNA, the CDR3 is TGCAGTGCTAGAGATGTGGGACAGCAAGAGACCCAGTACTTC.

This clonotype was detected only a few times. This chain joins TRBV18 and TRBJ2-7; TRBD1 is a possible D gene (6 bases). The CDR3 covers 13 residues. Germline-derived CDR1 and CDR2 are KGHSH and LQKENI. The V and J ends lost 8 bases and 3 bases respectively, with 14 bases between them. CDR3 nucleotides: TGTGCCAGCACGGACAGAGCCGTCTACGAGCAGTACTTC. Translated: CASTDRAVYEQYF.

The V gene is TRBV9, the J gene TRBJ2-2, with TRBD2 matching 8 bases. The germline V gene encodes CDR1 SGDLS and CDR2 YYNGEE. With V trimmed by 3 bases and J by 4 bases, 5 bases remained unmatched. The CDR3 runs 15 residues. DNA of the CDR3: TGTGCCAGCAGCGAGGGCGGGGGGCCCACCGGGGAGCTGTTTTTT. This encodes CASSEGGGPTGELFF.

This chain connects TRBV7-2 to TRBJ2-3, with 9 bases aligning to TRBD2. V lost 0 bases to trimming and J lost 1 base; unmatched junction nucleotides: 5. The CDR3 covers 17 residues. Germline V CDR1 and CDR2: SGHTA, FQGNSA. The DNA for the CDR3 is TGTGCCAGCAGCTTAGCGAGGACTAGCGACGGCACAGATACGCAGTATTTT. It translates to CASSLARTSDGTDTQYF.

V usage is TRBV12-3 or TRBV12-4 and J usage is TRBJ2-3, with 10 bases lining up with TRBD2. The CDR3 sequence is 16 residues long. Losses at the gene ends were 5 bases for V and 5 bases for J; bases not matched to a gene: 10. The CDR3 DNA is TGTGCCAGCAGTGGCCAAGCGGGGGGGCTGGTAGATACGCAGTATTTT. It specifies CASSGQAGGLVDTQYF.

This clonotype was seen a handful of times. This rearrangement joins TRBV3-1 to TRBJ1-6; 7 nucleotides align to TRBD1. Germline V CDR1 and CDR2: LGHDT, YNNKEL (reference sequence). The CDR3 totals 14 residues. With 4 bases clipped from V and 6 bases from J, the junction kept 3 bases outside the gene matches. Here the CDR3 reads CASSPRDSNSPLHF. The CDR3 DNA reads TGTGCCAGCAGCCCCCGGGACAGTAATTCACCCCTCCACTTT.

This clonotype was recorded a few times. This chain uses TRBV12-3 or TRBV12-4 with TRBJ2-5; D may be TRBD2 (7 bases). Trimming pared 7 bases from V and 4 bases from J, leaving 19 bases between. The CDR3 consists of 15 residues. The CDR3 coding sequence is TGTGCCAGCACCATGGGGGGGGCTAGCGGAGAGACCCAGTACTTC. It encodes CASTMGGASGETQYF.

The genes are TRBV30 and TRBJ1-2, with a weak D call TRBD1 (6 bases). Trimming removed 4 bases from V and 8 bases from J, with 20 bases in between. From germline, CDR1 is GTSNPN and CDR2 SVGIG (reference sequence). The CDR3 totals 14 residues. The CDR3 bases are TGTGCCTGGACCCGAGGGGGGACCGCTTCAGGCTACACCTTC. Amino acid sequence: CAWTRGGTASGYTF.

V is TRBV18 and J is TRBJ1-2; a possible D gene is TRBD1 (6 bases). CDR1 is KGHSH, CDR2 LQKENI, per germline. Trimming removed 3 bases at V and 2 bases at J, with 10 bases between. The CDR3 totals 14 residues. CDR3 in amino acids: CASSPSQGNYGYTF. Written as DNA, the CDR3 is TGTGCCAGCTCACCTTCCCAGGGGAACTATGGCTACACCTTC.

This chain uses TRBV2 with TRBJ2-2; D remains ambiguous. V was clipped by 4 bases and J by 4 bases, with 4 bases between them. Germline assignment: CDR1 SNHLY and CDR2 FYNNEI. CDR3 length equals 12 residues. CDR3 nucleotide sequence: TGTGCCAGCAGTGGGATCACCGGGGAGCTGTTTTTT. Protein product: CASSGITGELFF.

The chain is built from TRBV7-2 and TRBJ2-7; D possibly corresponds to TRBD1 (6 bases). V was pared by 2 bases and J by 2 bases, with 7 bases between. This CDR3 region has 13 residues. The germline gives CDR1 SGHTA, CDR2 FQGNSA. The CDR3, as DNA: TGTGCCAGCAGCTTAAAGGGGGCCTACGAGCAGTACGTC. It translates to CASSLKGAYEQYV.

The CDR3 protein is CAGRTGLTEAFF. The CDR3 nucleotides are TGTGCCGGGAGGACAGGGCTCACTGAAGCTTTCTTT. The rearrangement joins TRBV28 to TRBJ1-1; 8 nucleotides align to TRBD1. The germline CDR1 and CDR2 sequences are MDHEN and SYDVKM. The CDR3 consists of 12 residues. V gave up 11 bases and J gave up 4 bases; unmatched junction bases: 6.

This clonotype came up many times. The chain is built from TRBV2 and TRBJ1-2, with D possibly being TRBD1 (5 bases). The CDR3 is 17 residues long. In germline, CDR1 is SNHLY, CDR2 FYNNEI. V dropped 3 bases and J dropped 4 bases, with 21 bases sitting between them. The CDR3 sequence is CASSESRGWQTRYGYTF. The DNA for the CDR3 is TGTGCCAGCAGTGAGTCTAGGGGATGGCAGACTCGCTATGGCTACACCTTC.

In this sample, this clonotype turned up a few times. V gene TRBV27 combines with J gene TRBJ2-7; D is unresolved. The CDR3 loop spans 13 amino acids. Germline CDR1 and CDR2: MNHEY and SMNVEV (reference sequence). V lost 3 bases to trimming and J lost 4 bases, with 10 bases between them. The CDR3 coding sequence is TGTGCCAGCAGTTTGGCAGGCAGATACGAGCAGTACTTC. It codes for CASSLAGRYEQYF.

The chain uses TRBV3-1 and TRBJ2-6, with D unclear. The CDR3 contains 17 residues. Per germline, CDR1 LGHDT and CDR2 YNNKEL (reference sequence). The ends were cut back, 2 bases at V and 0 bases at J, with 11 bases in the middle. The chain's CDR3 is CASSQQYRVSGANVLTF. The CDR3, as DNA: TGTGCCAGCAGCCAACAGTATCGCGTCTCTGGGGCCAACGTCCTGACTTTC.

This chain joins TRBV18 and TRBJ2-6; a possible D gene is TRBD1 (6 bases). This CDR3 region has 17 residues. Germline values: CDR1 KGHSH, CDR2 LQKENI. V gave up 3 bases and J gave up 0 bases, with 12 bases separating them. The CDR3 coding sequence is TGTGCCAGCTCACCTACCGGGACATCCTCTGGGGCCAACGTCCTGACTTTC. Its translation is CASSPTGTSSGANVLTF.

The chain combines TRBV24-1 with TRBJ2-1; either TRBD1 or TRBD2 may fit D (6 bases each). The CDR3 consists of 17 residues. Trimming took off 4 bases at V and 6 bases at J, with 21 bases between the two ends. The V gene's germline CDR1 is KGHDR and CDR2 SFDVKD. The CDR3 here is CATSEDRNGLSGNEQFF. CDR3 bases: TGTGCCACCAGTGAGGACAGAAATGGACTATCGGGCAATGAGCAGTTCTTC.

This chain joins TRBV5-6 and TRBJ2-5; possibly TRBD2 for D (6 bases). This CDR3 contains 16 residues. CDR1 and CDR2 from the germline V gene are SGHDT and YYEEEE. Trimming removed 0 bases from V and 1 base from J, with 13 bases in between. The CDR3 spells CASSLALPSVQETQYF. The CDR3 nucleotides read TGTGCCAGCAGCTTGGCCCTTCCTAGCGTCCAAGAGACCCAGTACTTC.

Points on this clonotype: Relative to the germline gene, one junction end is altered; a read error may explain this. The chain carries TRBV6-1 and TRBJ1-1, with D tentatively TRBD1 (6 bases). Germline V gene sequence: CDR1 MNHNS, CDR2 SASEGT. There are 14 residues in the CDR3. The chain's CDR3 is CASSAQGGGTEAFF. The DNA of the CDR3 is TGTGCCAGCAGTGCACAGGGTGGAGGGACTGAAGCTTTCTTC.

The table lists this clonotype with a few counts. This sequence joins TRBV6-5 and TRBJ1-6, with TRBD1 matching over 9 bases. The CDR3 loop spans 15 amino acids. Germline V CDR1 and CDR2: MNHEY, SVGAGI. The trim removed 6 bases at V and 11 bases at J, leaving 11 bases unmatched. This chain's CDR3 is CASRPNTGGEAPLHF. Written as DNA, the CDR3 is TGTGCCAGCAGACCCAACACAGGGGGCGAGGCACCCCTCCACTTT.